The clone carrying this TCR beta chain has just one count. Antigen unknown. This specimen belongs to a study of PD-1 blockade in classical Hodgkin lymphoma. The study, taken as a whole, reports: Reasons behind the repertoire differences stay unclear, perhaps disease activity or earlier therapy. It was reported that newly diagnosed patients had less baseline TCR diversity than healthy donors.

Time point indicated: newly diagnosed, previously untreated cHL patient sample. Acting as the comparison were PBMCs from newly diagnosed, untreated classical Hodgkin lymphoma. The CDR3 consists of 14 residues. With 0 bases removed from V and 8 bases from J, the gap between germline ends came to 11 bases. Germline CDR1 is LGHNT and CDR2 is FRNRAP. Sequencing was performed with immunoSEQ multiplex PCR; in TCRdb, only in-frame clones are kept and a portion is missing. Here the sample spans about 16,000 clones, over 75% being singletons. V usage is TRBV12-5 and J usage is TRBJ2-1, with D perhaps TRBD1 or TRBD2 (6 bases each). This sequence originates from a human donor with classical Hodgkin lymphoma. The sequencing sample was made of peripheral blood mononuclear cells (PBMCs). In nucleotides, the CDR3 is TGTGCTAGTGGTTTGGTAATTGGGGGGCATGAGCAGTTCTTC. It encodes CASGLVIGGHEQFF.